The rows below give T cell receptor beta chains drawn from one sample of a study of cytomegalovirus exposure and HLA in healthy donors. Method: immunoSEQ multiplex PCR; TCRdb's copy keeps in-frame clones and lacks some. Seen here are about 160,000 clones, roughly 84% observed once, and the top ten hold approximately 2%. Specimen: PBMCs. Receptor source: a man aged 18 to 29 in good health and CMV-seronegative. The CDR3 runs from the conserved cysteine through the conserved F or W. Each record gives: clone size, J gene, V gene, D gene, CDR3 protein, CDR3 DNA. A D gene is named only where the DNA matches it firmly. Size values are once, few and many counts, or a class for expanded clones, and some rows have none.

once	TRBJ1-1	TRBV7-9	TRBD1	CASVQGEAMNTEAFF	TGTGCCAGCGTCCAGGGGGAGGCCATGAACACTGAAGCTTTCTTT
-	TRBJ2-1	TRBV15	TRBD1	CATSRKRDRGSYNEQFF	TGTGCCACCAGCAGGAAAAGGGACAGGGGCTCCTACAATGAGCAGTTCTTC
-	TRBJ2-7	TRBV27	-	CASSSFAQLDYEQYF	TGTGCCAGCAGCTCCTTTGCACAGTTAGACTACGAGCAGTACTTC
-	TRBJ1-2	TRBV7-2	-	CASSWSGDYGYTF	TGTGCCAGCAGCTGGAGCGGGGACTATGGCTACACCTTC
-	TRBJ1-6	TRBV7-9	-	CASSSYRGGTYNSPLHF	TGTGCCAGCAGCTCTTACCGGGGGGGCACCTATAATTCACCCCTCCACTTT
-	TRBJ2-1	TRBV5-1	TRBD1	CASSEGTGARNEQFF	TGCGCCAGCAGCGAAGGGACAGGGGCGCGCAATGAGCAGTTCTTC
-	TRBJ2-7	TRBV6-1	TRBD2	CAHRAVAGAAYEQYF	TGTGCCCACAGGGCCGTAGCGGGAGCGGCCTACGAGCAGTACTTC
-	TRBJ1-6	TRBV30	TRBD1	CAWSGGQGNSPLHF	TGTGCCTGGAGTGGGGGACAGGGTAATTCACCCCTCCACTTT
-	TRBJ2-2	TRBV6-6	-	CASSPTVRAGELFF	TGTGCCAGCAGTCCGACAGTCCGGGCCGGGGAGCTGTTTTTT
few	TRBJ2-7	TRBV19	-	CASSILLGSYEQYF	TGTGCCAGTAGTATCCTCCTAGGCTCCTACGAGCAGTACTTC
-	TRBJ1-1	TRBV7-3	-	CASSFTTGSTEAFF	TGTGCCAGCAGCTTCACTACAGGGAGCACTGAAGCTTTCTTT
-	TRBJ1-3	TRBV11-2	-	CASSLDSLGNTIYF	TGTGCCAGCAGCCTCGACAGCTTAGGAAACACCATATATTTT
-	TRBJ2-3	TRBV5-1	TRBD2	CASSLALAGKTDTQYF	TGCGCCAGCAGCTTGGCCCTAGCGGGAAAAACAGATACGCAGTATTTT
-	TRBJ2-7	TRBV5-6	TRBD2	CASSFRAGTTYEQYF	TGTGCCAGCAGCTTCCGAGCGGGGACTACCTACGAGCAGTACTTC
-	TRBJ1-1	TRBV4-1	-	CASSQGPEGNTEAFF	TGCGCCAGCAGCCAAGGTCCGGAGGGAAACACTGAAGCTTTCTTT
-	TRBJ1-6	TRBV5-1	-	CASSPDGTWGNSPLHF	TGCGCCAGCAGCCCGGATGGGACTTGGGGTAATTCACCCCTCCACTTT
-	TRBJ2-7	TRBV28	-	CASTEGLTYEQYF	TGTGCCAGCACGGAGGGCCTTACCTACGAGCAGTACTTC
-	TRBJ2-3	TRBV7-9	TRBD2	CASSPRRLAGTDTQYF	TGTGCCAGCAGCCCCCGGCGACTAGCGGGCACAGATACGCAGTATTTT
few	TRBJ1-2	TRBV6-1	TRBD1	CASSEGQGIYGYTF	TGTGCCAGCAGTGAAGGACAGGGAATCTATGGCTACACCTTC
-	TRBJ1-6	TRBV5-1	TRBD1	CASSLGGTGVNSPLHF	TGCGCCAGCAGCCTGGGGGGGACAGGGGTTAATTCACCCCTCCACTTT
-	TRBJ2-1	TRBV7-2	-	CASSPSRVEQFF	TGTGCCAGCAGCCCGTCGAGGGTTGAGCAGTTCTTC
-	TRBJ2-5	TRBV28	-	CASSSLSGTWDPEQYF	TGTGCCAGCAGTTCGCTTTCCGGGACTTGGGATCCTGAGCAGTACTTC
-	TRBJ2-1	TRBV9	TRBD2	CASSVGGRVGEQFF	TGTGCCAGCAGCGTAGGCGGGAGGGTCGGTGAGCAGTTCTTC
-	TRBJ2-2	TRBV7-2	TRBD2	CASSLNGGANTGELFF	TGTGCCAGCAGCTTAAACGGGGGGGCGAACACCGGGGAGCTGTTTTTT
-	TRBJ1-1	TRBV28	-	CASSYPDRNTEAFF	TGTGCCAGCAGCTACCCGGACAGGAACACTGAAGCTTTCTTT
-	TRBJ1-1	TRBV18	-	CASSPNQGGMNTEAFF	TGTGCCAGCTCACCAAACCAGGGAGGGATGAACACTGAAGCTTTCTTT
-	TRBJ2-5	TRBV7-2	TRBD2	CASSLALAGVQETQYF	TGTGCCAGCAGCTTAGCTCTAGCGGGGGTCCAAGAGACCCAGTACTTC
-	TRBJ2-1	TRBV6-5	-	CASGPEEANEQFF	TGTGCCAGCGGCCCCGAGGAGGCCAATGAGCAGTTCTTC
-	TRBJ2-3	TRBV28	-	CASSLGAANSGADTQYF	TGCGCCAGCAGTTTAGGGGCGGCAAACTCGGGGGCAGATACGCAGTATTTT
-	TRBJ2-2	TRBV2	TRBD1	CASSKWDRGDTGELFF	TGTGCCAGCAGTAAATGGGACAGGGGGGACACCGGGGAGCTGTTTTTT
-	TRBJ2-5	TRBV11-2	-	CASSLTGPETQYF	TGTGCCAGCAGCTTAACAGGCCCAGAGACCCAGTACTTC
-	TRBJ2-1	TRBV7-9	TRBD2	CASTNPGGNEQFF	TGTGCCAGCACCAACCCGGGGGGGAATGAGCAGTTCTTC
-	TRBJ2-2	TRBV9	TRBD2	CASSVAFGLAAGELFF	TGTGCCAGCAGCGTAGCTTTTGGACTAGCAGCCGGGGAGCTGTTTTTT
few	TRBJ2-7	TRBV27	TRBD1	CASSSLLRDRASYEQYF	TGTGCCAGCAGTTCACTCCTCCGGGACAGGGCTTCCTACGAGCAGTACTTC
-	TRBJ2-1	TRBV7-9	TRBD2	CASSLQGTSYEQFF	TGTGCCAGCAGCTTACAGGGGACTAGCTATGAGCAGTTCTTC
once	TRBJ1-1	TRBV4-1	-	CASSQDSGTEAFF	TGCGCCAGCAGCCAAGACTCAGGAACTGAAGCTTTCTTT
-	TRBJ1-1	TRBV7-2	-	CASSLPQVYNTEAFF	TGTGCCAGCAGCCTACCCCAGGTGTACAACACTGAAGCTTTCTTT
-	TRBJ1-2	TRBV2	-	CASWREGLLMTNYGYTF	TGTGCCAGCTGGAGGGAGGGACTGCTAATGACTAACTATGGCTACACCTTC
-	TRBJ1-2	TRBV5-1	-	CASSWGTDYGYTF	TGCGCCAGCAGCTGGGGCACCGACTATGGCTACACCTTC
once	TRBJ2-3	TRBV5-1	TRBD2	CASRAGLADTDTQYF	TGCGCCAGCAGGGCAGGACTAGCGGACACAGATACGCAGTATTTT
once	TRBJ2-5	TRBV9	-	CASSADGPPGETQYF	TGTGCCAGCAGCGCTGACGGCCCGCCGGGGGAGACCCAGTACTTC
-	TRBJ2-7	TRBV9	-	CASSPQTGSYEQYF	TGTGCCAGCAGCCCGCAGACAGGATCCTACGAGCAGTACTTC
few	TRBJ2-7	TRBV5-1	-	CASSFYSGSSYEQYF	TGCGCCAGCAGCTTTTATTCAGGGTCCTCCTACGAGCAGTACTTC
few	TRBJ2-2	TRBV9	-	CASSVPTGELFF	TGTGCCAGCAGCGTCCCAACCGGGGAGCTGTTTTTT
-	TRBJ2-7	TRBV27	-	CASSLSKDSSYEQYF	TGTGCCAGCAGTTTATCAAAGGACAGCTCCTACGAGCAGTACTTC
-	TRBJ1-1	TRBV4-1	-	CASSQSDTLITWNTEAFF	TGCGCCAGCAGCCAATCCGATACGTTAATTACATGGAACACTGAAGCTTTCTTT
-	TRBJ2-3	TRBV29-1	-	CSPISGNTQYF	TGCAGCCCGATTAGCGGCAATACGCAGTATTTT
-	TRBJ2-2	TRBV5-5	-	CASRGRPWENTGELFF	TGTGCCAGCAGGGGGCGGCCCTGGGAGAACACCGGGGAGCTGTTTTTT
once	TRBJ2-5	TRBV7-9	-	CASSGTREETQYF	TGTGCCAGCAGCGGCACTAGGGAAGAGACCCAGTACTTC
-	TRBJ1-6	TRBV6-5	-	CASSYGRNSPLHF	TGTGCCAGCAGTTACGGGAGGAATTCACCCCTCCACTTT
-	TRBJ1-5	TRBV4-1	TRBD1	CASSHDRGALNQPQHF	TGCGCCAGCAGCCATGACAGGGGCGCCCTCAATCAGCCCCAGCATTTT
-	TRBJ2-7	TRBV7-9	TRBD2	CSSSPTGPALAGGLYEQYF	TGTTCCAGCAGCCCCACGGGGCCCGCCCTAGCGGGGGGTCTCTACGAGCAGTACTTC
-	TRBJ1-6	TRBV19	-	CASSMATALSPLHF	TGTGCCAGTAGTATGGCAACAGCCTTGTCACCCCTCCACTTT
once	TRBJ2-2	TRBV7-8	TRBD2	CASSLGTSPGELFF	TGTGCCAGCAGCTTAGGGACTAGCCCCGGGGAGCTGTTTTTT